The next 12 T cell receptor beta chains were all read from a single sample in a study of blood T cell repertoires in COVID-19. Assay: immunoSEQ multiplex PCR; the TCRdb copy retains only in-frame clones and omits some. Here the sample spans some 220,000 clones, 75% to 90% being singletons. Sequencing used PBMCs or T cells enriched from blood (not recorded which). The receptors originated from a woman under 30 in a cohort exposed to, infected with or recovered from COVID-19 (not recorded which).

The chain is built from TRBV3-1 (or the pseudogene TRBV3-2) and TRBJ2-1, with 7 positions matching TRBD1. V gave up 1 base and J gave up 4 bases; unmatched junction bases: 7. Germline CDR1 LGHDT, CDR2 YNNKEL (reference sequence). The CDR3 runs to 16 residues. The CDR3 bases are TGTGCCAGCAGCCAAGGAGAGACAGGGCTATACAATGAGCAGTTCTTC. Protein product: CASSQGETGLYNEQFF.

The chain combines TRBV9 with TRBJ2-7, with TRBD2 matching 13 bases. Germline V CDR1 and CDR2: SGDLS, YYNGEE. Unmatched junction bases numbered 4, after V lost 4 bases and J lost 6 bases. The CDR3 sequence is 14 residues long. CDR3 nucleotide sequence: TGTGCCAGCAGCCCCGGGACTAGCGGGATCGAGCAGTACTTC. Protein product: CASSPGTSGIEQYF.

The genes are TRBV5-1 and TRBJ1-6, with a weak D call TRBD1 (5 bases). V lost 4 bases to trimming and J lost 6 bases, with 14 bases between them. The CDR3 extends over 15 amino acids. CDR1 is SGHRS and CDR2 is YFSETQ in the germline V gene. The DNA for the CDR3 is TGCGCCAGCAGCCAGGAGGACGGGGGTAATTCACCCCTCCACTTT. It yields the protein CASSQEDGGNSPLHF.

The gene calls are TRBV28 and TRBJ2-7; 8 bases agree with TRBD1. Germline assignment: CDR1 MDHEN and CDR2 SYDVKM. The CDR3 covers 14 residues. V shed 6 bases, J shed 4 bases, and the junction held 8 bases outside the gene matches. CDR3 sequence: CASRLTGEVYEQYF. Written as DNA, the CDR3 is TGTGCCAGCAGGTTGACAGGGGAAGTTTACGAGCAGTACTTC. Using reference TRBV28 and TRBJ2-7 for the parts outside the CDR3, the full variable domain is DVKVTQSSRYLVKRTGEKVFLECVQDMDHENMFWYRQDPGLGLRLIYFSYDVKMKEKGDIPEGYSVSREKKERFSLILESASTNQTSMYLCASRLTGEVYEQYFGPGTRLTVT.

The chain uses TRBV5-5 and TRBJ2-7; TRBD2 agrees at 14 bases. The V gene end was trimmed by 1 base and the J gene end by 3 bases; junction bases not matched to a gene: 6. CDR3 size: 17 residues. Germline loops: CDR1 SGHKS, CDR2 YYEKEE (reference sequence). The CDR3 DNA reads TGTGCCAGCAGCTTGACTCCGGGACTAGCGGGAGTCTACGAGCAGTACTTC. Amino acids: CASSLTPGLAGVYEQYF.

This rearrangement joins TRBV7-8 to TRBJ1-6, with 11 bases lining up with TRBD1. CDR1 SGHVS and CDR2 FQNEAQ come from the germline V gene. V was clipped by 4 bases and J by 7 bases; unmatched bases: 0. This CDR3 region has 14 residues. The CDR3 here is CASSWDRGNSPLHF. CDR3 DNA: TGTGCCAGCAGCTGGGACAGGGGGAATTCACCCCTCCACTTT.

This rearrangement joins TRBV27 to TRBJ2-7; no reliable D call. The CDR3 covers 13 residues. Trimming shortened V by 4 bases and J by 3 bases, and 10 bases separated the two germline ends. The V gene's germline CDR1 is MNHEY and CDR2 SMNVEV (reference sequence). The CDR3 DNA follows: TGTGCCAGCAGTTCCGGTCCTTTCTACGAGCAGTACTTC. It codes for CASSSGPFYEQYF.

This sequence joins TRBV28 and TRBJ1-1; D unclear. The V gene lost 5 bases and the J gene lost 6 bases, with 13 bases spanning the gap. The CDR3 length is 13 residues. Germline lookup yields CDR1 MDHEN and CDR2 SYDVKM. CDR3 sequence: CASSSLPHSEAFF. CDR3 DNA sequence: TGTGCCAGCAGTAGTTTACCCCACTCTGAAGCTTTCTTT.

The chain combines TRBV7-8 with TRBJ2-3, with TRBD2 matching 13 bases. The length of the CDR3 is 15 residues. The V segment lost 4 bases and the J segment 4 bases; nucleotides outside the gene matches: 2. Germline loops: CDR1 SGHVS, CDR2 FQNEAQ. The CDR3 nucleotides are TGTGCCAGCAGCTGGACTAGCGGGAGATCAGATACGCAGTATTTT. Translating it yields CASSWTSGRSDTQYF.

This clone was recorded once. The chain joins TRBV19 to TRBJ2-1; 11 positions agree with TRBD2. Germline V lookup: CDR1 LNHDA, CDR2 SQIVND (reference sequence). Unmatched junction bases numbered 11, after V lost 0 bases and J lost 7 bases. This CDR3 region has 18 residues. The CDR3 coding sequence is TGTGCCAGTAGTATAGATGTGGCTAGCGGGAGGTCGTGGAATGAGCAGTTCTTC. It yields the protein CASSIDVASGRSWNEQFF.

This chain connects TRBV24-1 to TRBJ2-7; 9 positions match TRBD1. CDR1 and CDR2 from the germline V gene are KGHDR and SFDVKD. V lost 2 bases, J lost 2 bases, and 3 bases stayed unmatched. The CDR3 sequence is 15 residues long. For the CDR3, the DNA is TGTGCCACCAGTGATTCCGGGACAGGGCCCTACGAGCAGTACTTC. Residues: CATSDSGTGPYEQYF.

This chain links TRBV11-3 with TRBJ2-1; TRBD2 aligns across 7 bases. This CDR3 region has 14 residues. Germline V gene data show CDR1 as SGHNT and CDR2 as YENEEA. The V gene end was trimmed by 2 bases and the J gene end by 11 bases; junction bases not matched to a gene: 9. This chain's CDR3 is CASSLLAEGVKQFF. CDR3 nucleotide sequence: TGTGCCAGCAGCTTACTAGCGGAGGGCGTGAAGCAGTTCTTC.